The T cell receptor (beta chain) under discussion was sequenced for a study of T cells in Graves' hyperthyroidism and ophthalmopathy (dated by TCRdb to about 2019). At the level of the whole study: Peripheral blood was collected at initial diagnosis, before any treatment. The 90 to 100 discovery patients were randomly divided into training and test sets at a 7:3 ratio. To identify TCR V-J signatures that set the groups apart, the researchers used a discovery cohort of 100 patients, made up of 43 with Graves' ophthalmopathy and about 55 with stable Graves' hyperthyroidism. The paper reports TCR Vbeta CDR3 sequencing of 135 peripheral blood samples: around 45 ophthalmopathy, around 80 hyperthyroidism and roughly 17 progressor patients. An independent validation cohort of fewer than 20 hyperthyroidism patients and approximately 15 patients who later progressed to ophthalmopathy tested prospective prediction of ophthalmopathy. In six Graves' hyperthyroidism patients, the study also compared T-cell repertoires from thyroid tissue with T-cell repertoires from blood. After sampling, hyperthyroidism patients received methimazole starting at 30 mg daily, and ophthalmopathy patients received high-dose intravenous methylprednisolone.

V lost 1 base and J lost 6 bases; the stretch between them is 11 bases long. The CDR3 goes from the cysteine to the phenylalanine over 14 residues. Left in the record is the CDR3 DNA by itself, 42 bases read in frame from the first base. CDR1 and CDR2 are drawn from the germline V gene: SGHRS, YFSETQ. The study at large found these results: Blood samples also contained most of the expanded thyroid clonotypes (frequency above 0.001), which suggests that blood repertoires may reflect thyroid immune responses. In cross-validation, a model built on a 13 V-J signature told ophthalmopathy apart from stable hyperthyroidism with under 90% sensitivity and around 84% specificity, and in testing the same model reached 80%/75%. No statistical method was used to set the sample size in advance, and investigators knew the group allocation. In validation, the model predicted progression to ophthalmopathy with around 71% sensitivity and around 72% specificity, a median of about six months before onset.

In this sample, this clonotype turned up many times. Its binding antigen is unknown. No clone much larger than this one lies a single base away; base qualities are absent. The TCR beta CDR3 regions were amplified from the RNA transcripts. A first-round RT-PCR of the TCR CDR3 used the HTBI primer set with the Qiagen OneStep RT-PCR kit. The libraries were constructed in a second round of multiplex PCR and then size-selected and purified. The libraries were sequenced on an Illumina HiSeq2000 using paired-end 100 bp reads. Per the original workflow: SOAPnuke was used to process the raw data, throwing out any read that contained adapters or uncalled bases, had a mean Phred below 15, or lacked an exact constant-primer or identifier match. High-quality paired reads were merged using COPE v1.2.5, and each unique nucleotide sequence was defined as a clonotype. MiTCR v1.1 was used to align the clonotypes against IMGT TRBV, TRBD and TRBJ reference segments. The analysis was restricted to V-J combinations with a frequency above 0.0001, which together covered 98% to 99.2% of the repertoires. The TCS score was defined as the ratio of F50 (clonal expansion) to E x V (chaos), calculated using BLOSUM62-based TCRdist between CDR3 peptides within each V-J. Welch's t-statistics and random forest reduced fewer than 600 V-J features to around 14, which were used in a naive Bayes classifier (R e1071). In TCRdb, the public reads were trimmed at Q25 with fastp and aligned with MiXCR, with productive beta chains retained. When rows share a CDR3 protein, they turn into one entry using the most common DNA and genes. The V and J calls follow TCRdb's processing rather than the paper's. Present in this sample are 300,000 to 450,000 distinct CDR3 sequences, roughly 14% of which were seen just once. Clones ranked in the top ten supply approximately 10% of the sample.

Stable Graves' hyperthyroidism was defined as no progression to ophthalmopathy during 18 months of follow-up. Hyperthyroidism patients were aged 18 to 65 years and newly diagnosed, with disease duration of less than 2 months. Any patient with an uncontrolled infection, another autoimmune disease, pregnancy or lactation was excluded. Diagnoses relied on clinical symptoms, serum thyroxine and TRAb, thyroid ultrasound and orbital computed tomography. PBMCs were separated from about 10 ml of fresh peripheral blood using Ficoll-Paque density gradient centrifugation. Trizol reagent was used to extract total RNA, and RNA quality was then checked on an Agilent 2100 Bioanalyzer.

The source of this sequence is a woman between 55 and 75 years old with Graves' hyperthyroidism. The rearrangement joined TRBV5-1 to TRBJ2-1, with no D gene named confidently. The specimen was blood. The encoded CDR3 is CASSLRIASNEQFF. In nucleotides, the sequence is TGCGCCAGCAGCTTGAGGATAGCTAGCAATGAGCAGTTCTTC. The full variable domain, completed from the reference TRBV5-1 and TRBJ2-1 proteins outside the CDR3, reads KAGVTQTPRYLIKTRGQQVTLSCSPISGHRSVSWYQQTPGQGLQFLFEYFSETQRNKGNFPGRFSGRQFSNSRSEMNVSTLELGDSALYLCASSLRIASNEQFFGPGTRLTVL.